What follows are 32 T cell receptor beta chains derived from one specimen sequenced in a study of T cells in Graves' hyperthyroidism and ophthalmopathy. Amplification of TCR beta CDR3 regions used RNA as the template. The HTBI primer set drove a first-round RT-PCR of the TCR CDR3. TCRdb used MiXCR to reprocess the multiplex PCR reads, holding one entry per CDR3 protein. The table includes some 600,000 distinct CDR3 sequences, around 46% detected once. The sample was peripheral blood or thyroid tissue (not recorded which). Every receptor here comes from a woman under 30 with Graves' hyperthyroidism.

This clonotype was counted a few times. This sequence joins TRBV29-1 and TRBJ2-2, with 9 bases that match TRBD2. The J segment lost 7 bases and the V segment lost 0 bases, leaving 6 bases of the junction unmatched. In germline, CDR1 is SQVTM, CDR2 ANQGSEA. The CDR3 is 15 amino acids. Here the CDR3 reads CSVEDEGTSIGELFF. In DNA, the CDR3 is TGCAGCGTTGAAGACGAGGGGACTAGCATCGGGGAGCTGTTTTTT.

This chain uses TRBV20-1 with TRBJ2-5; 7 bases are a match to TRBD1. The germline V gene encodes CDR1 DFQATT and CDR2 SNEGSKA (reference sequence). The trim removed 3 bases at V and 1 base at J, leaving 8 bases unmatched. CDR3 length: 15 residues. The CDR3 loop is CSARESGQPQETQYF. The CDR3 DNA follows: TGCAGTGCTAGGGAATCGGGACAGCCCCAAGAGACCCAGTACTTC.

This clonotype was counted a single time. The chain recombines TRBV5-1 with TRBJ1-1; D is possibly TRBD1 (6 bases). Germline-derived CDR1 and CDR2 are SGHRS and YFSETQ. The CDR3 totals 16 residues. The V end lost 6 bases, the J end lost 0 bases, and 18 bases lay between the germline ends. The CDR3 loop is CASTLTQTGLNTEAFF. The CDR3 DNA is TGCGCCAGCACCCTAACCCAGACAGGACTGAACACTGAAGCTTTCTTT.

This clonotype was seen more than once but under ten times. The V gene is TRBV7-9, the J gene TRBJ1-3; 7 bases align to TRBD1. V was clipped by 7 bases and J by 1 base; unmatched bases: 10. The CDR3 sequence is 16 residues long. The V gene's germline CDR1 is SEHNR and CDR2 FQNEAQ (reference sequence). Written as DNA, the CDR3 is TGTGCCAGCATCAGGACAGGACCGTCTTCTGGAAACACCATATATTTT. Its translation: CASIRTGPSSGNTIYF.

This clonotype was seen only a few times. In DNA, the CDR3 is TGTGCCAGTAGTAGGGCAGGGCGAGGACTAGACTATGGCTACACCTTC. It yields the protein CASSRAGRGLDYGYTF. The V gene is TRBV19, the J gene TRBJ1-2; tentative D call: TRBD1 (5 bases). Germline assignment: CDR1 LNHDA and CDR2 SQIVND (reference sequence). Between the trimmed V and J ends, which lost 4 bases and 3 bases, there was a span of 18 bases. The CDR3 consists of 16 residues.

This chain joins TRBV9 and TRBJ1-2; possible D gene TRBD1, 6 bases. Trimming removed 0 bases at V and 7 bases at J, with 10 bases between. The CDR3 has 13 residues. Germline lookup yields CDR1 SGDLS and CDR2 YYNGEE. CDR3 amino acids: CASSVGGGGGYTF. CDR3 nucleotide sequence: TGTGCCAGCAGCGTAGGAGGGGGAGGTGGCTACACCTTC.

This clonotype has a count of ten or more. V is TRBV2 and J is TRBJ1-5, with 9 bases identical to TRBD1. The CDR3 is made up of 15 amino acids. After removal of 6 bases from V and 3 bases from J, the junction contained 6 bases not matched to a gene. In germline, CDR1 is SNHLY, CDR2 FYNNEI. The CDR3 loop reads CASSPGTGHNQPQHF. CDR3 sequence (DNA): TGTGCCAGCAGCCCCGGGACAGGGCACAATCAGCCCCAGCATTTT.

The count of this clonotype is one. The chain uses TRBV7-6 and TRBJ2-2; TRBD2 agrees at 7 bases. Germline trimming cut 4 bases from V and 9 bases from J; bases unmatched to any gene: 11. Germline CDR1 reads SGHVS; CDR2 reads FNYEAQ. The CDR3 is made up of 15 amino acids. CDR3 in amino acids: CASSSRRGEGRELFF. The CDR3 nucleotides read TGTGCCAGCAGCTCCCGCCGGGGGGAGGGCAGGGAGCTGTTTTTT.

The gene calls are TRBV29-1 and TRBJ1-2, with D unresolved. The V end lost 3 bases, the J end lost 6 bases, and 5 bases lay between the germline ends. The germline V gene encodes CDR1 SQVTM and CDR2 ANQGSEA. The CDR3 loop spans 10 amino acids. The CDR3 DNA reads as TGCAGCGTTGACGTCCATGGCTACACCTTC. As protein: CSVDVHGYTF.

The chain recombines TRBV24-1 with TRBJ2-5; D assignment may be TRBD1 or TRBD2 (5 bases each). The V and J ends lost 5 bases and 5 bases respectively, with 17 bases between them. There are 15 residues in the CDR3. Germline loops: CDR1 KGHDR, CDR2 SFDVKD. CDR3 nucleotide sequence: TGTGCCACCAGTGGGCTGAAGGGACCGGGGGAGACCCAGTACTTC. Translated, it gives CATSGLKGPGETQYF.

The DNA for the CDR3 is TGTGCCAGCAGCGTCCTGGGGTTAACCTACTACGAGCAGTACTTC. It encodes CASSVLGLTYYEQYF. The V call is TRBV11-2, the J call TRBJ2-7; D gene unclear. Trimming left V 5 bases short and J 3 bases short, with 17 bases between. The CDR3 has 15 residues. Looked up from germline, CDR1 is SGHAT and CDR2 is FQNNGV.

This clonotype has a handful of counts. The chain has TRBV20-1 and TRBJ2-7, with D possibly TRBD2 on 5 matching bases. V gave up 0 bases and J gave up 0 bases, with 15 bases separating them. Germline V gene data show CDR1 as DFQATT and CDR2 as SNEGSKA (reference sequence). This CDR3 region has 16 residues. CDR3 DNA sequence: TGCAGTGCTAGAGAAGCGAAAAGCGGTAGCTCCTACGAGCAGTACTTC. Its protein is CSAREAKSGSSYEQYF.

Of note for this clonotype: A read error may account for a junction end that differs from germline. The V call is TRBV7-2, the J call TRBJ2-7; D unclear. The germline gives CDR1 SGHTA, CDR2 FQGNSA. The CDR3 length is 9 residues. CDR3 amino acids: CASSLVVGF. DNA for the CDR3: TGTGCCAGCAGCTTAGTGGTTGGGTTC.

The chain couples TRBV7-4 to TRBJ1-5, with D possibly TRBD1 on 6 matching bases. This CDR3 comprises 15 residues. The V gene lost 1 base and the J gene lost 5 bases, with 12 bases spanning the gap. Germline assignment: CDR1 SGHVT and CDR2 SQSDAQ. DNA for the CDR3: TGTGCCAGCAGCTTAGTGGGGGCAGGGCATCAGCCCCAGCATTTT. Protein sequence: CASSLVGAGHQPQHF. The whole variable domain, filled in from reference TRBV7-4 and TRBJ1-5, reads GAGVSQSPRYKVAKRGRDVALRCDSISGHVTLYWYRQTLGQGSEVLTYSQSDAQRDKSGRPSGRFSAERPERSVSTLKIQRTEQGDSAVYLCASSLVGAGHQPQHFGDGTRLSIL.

The V gene is TRBV7-8, the J gene TRBJ1-5; D is unresolved. The CDR3 sequence is 12 residues long. Germline CDR1 and CDR2: SGHVS and FQNEAQ. Between the trimmed V and J ends, which lost 4 bases and 3 bases, there was a span of 4 bases. The DNA for the CDR3 is TGTGCCAGCAGCTCTTACAATCAGCCCCAGCATTTT. The encoded protein is CASSSYNQPQHF. Variable domain in full (rest from reference TRBV7-8 and TRBJ1-5): GAGVSQSPRYKVAKRGQDVALRCDPISGHVSLFWYQQALGQGPEFLTYFQNEAQLDKSGLPSDRFFAERPEGSVSTLKIQRTQQEDSAVYLCASSSYNQPQHFGDGTRLSIL.

The chain recombines TRBV2 with TRBJ2-5, with 10 bases aligning to TRBD1. The germline gives CDR1 SNHLY, CDR2 FYNNEI. The V gene end was trimmed by 7 bases and the J gene end by 2 bases; junction bases not matched to a gene: 10. This CDR3 is built from 16 residues. DNA of the CDR3: TGTGCCAGCACCCGACAGGGGGCCTTATATCAAGAGACCCAGTACTTC. It codes for CASTRQGALYQETQYF.

This clonotype came up a few times. V gene TRBV9 combines with J gene TRBJ2-5; D is unclear. Germline-derived CDR1 and CDR2 are SGDLS and YYNGEE. V lost 4 bases, J lost 2 bases, and 12 bases lay in between. The CDR3 spans 14 residues. CDR3 protein: CASSQSSLQETQYF. For the CDR3, the DNA is TGTGCCAGCAGCCAATCGTCCCTTCAAGAGACCCAGTACTTC.

The chain joins TRBV19 to TRBJ1-5, with TRBD1 as a possible D gene (6 bases). Germline lookup yields CDR1 LNHDA and CDR2 SQIVND (reference sequence). This CDR3 contains 15 residues. The V gene lost 6 bases and the J gene lost 0 bases, with 12 bases spanning the gap. CDR3 DNA sequence: TGTGCCAGTAGACCCCTCAGGGGTAGCAATCAGCCCCAGCATTTT. Residues: CASRPLRGSNQPQHF.

In this sample, this clonotype turned up many times. The chain joins TRBV2 to TRBJ2-7, with D unclear. The CDR3 runs to 10 residues. Germline V lookup: CDR1 SNHLY, CDR2 FYNNEI. Trimming cost V 5 bases and J 3 bases, with 2 bases left between them. The CDR3 bases are TGTGCCAGCAGTCGCTACGAGCAGTACTTC. It is translated as CASSRYEQYF.

This clonotype was picked up one time. The chain combines TRBV15 with TRBJ2-7, with 7 bases that match TRBD2. The DNA end favors TRBJ2-1, so the J call may be wrong. The CDR3 loop spans 15 amino acids. CDR1 and CDR2 (germline): LNHNV, YYDKDF (reference sequence). The CDR3 spells CATSRDPSGLDEQFF. The CDR3 DNA reads TGTGCCACCAGCAGAGATCCTAGCGGCTTGGATGAGCAGTTCTTC.

The chain carries TRBV12-3 or TRBV12-4 and TRBJ1-2, with D unresolved. Deletions cut 5 bases from V and 7 bases from J, with 14 bases between. This CDR3 spans 13 amino acids. The CDR3 loop reads CASSPQVKGGYTF. In DNA, the CDR3 is TGTGCCAGCAGTCCGCAGGTTAAGGGTGGCTACACCTTC.

V gene TRBV7-2 combines with J gene TRBJ2-5; perhaps TRBD2 as D (6 bases). V gave up 1 base and J gave up 11 bases, with 11 bases separating them. In germline, CDR1 is SGHTA, CDR2 FQGNSA. The CDR3 loop spans 12 amino acids. CDR3 residues: CASSLVWEDQYF. The DNA for the CDR3 is TGTGCCAGCAGCTTAGTGTGGGAGGATCAGTACTTC.

This clonotype was detected a few times. The gene calls are TRBV2 and TRBJ1-2; 11 bases fit TRBD1. Germline CDR1 and CDR2: SNHLY and FYNNEI. The CDR3 contains 15 residues. V was clipped by 7 bases and J by 6 bases; unmatched bases: 10. CDR3 in amino acids: CASTGQGADPNGYTF. CDR3 bases: TGTGCCAGCACCGGACAGGGGGCCGACCCGAATGGCTACACCTTC.

J is TRBJ1-2 and V is TRBV5-5; D is undetermined. V was trimmed by 4 bases and J by 8 bases, leaving 9 bases between them. Germline CDR1 is SGHKS and CDR2 is YYEKEE (reference sequence). CDR3 length: 11 residues. CDR3 nucleotide sequence: TGTGCCAGCAGCCCAGACGGGGGCTACACCTTC. As protein: CASSPDGGYTF.

This clonotype showed up just a few times. The chain couples TRBV7-8 to TRBJ2-5; 7 nucleotides line up with TRBD1. Germline CDR1 is SGHVS and CDR2 is FQNEAQ. The ends lost 2 bases at V and 2 bases at J; junction bases unmatched: 5. The CDR3 loop spans 15 amino acids. The CDR3 spells CASSLTPGGQETQYF. For the CDR3, the DNA is TGTGCCAGCAGCTTAACTCCAGGGGGACAAGAGACCCAGTACTTC.

This chain joins TRBV14 and TRBJ1-1; no clear D. CDR1 is SGHDN and CDR2 is FVKESK in the germline V gene. Trimming removed 1 base from V and 8 bases from J, with 11 bases in between. There are 13 residues in the CDR3. CDR3 region: CASSQASALEAFF. In DNA, the CDR3 is TGTGCCAGCAGCCAAGCATCAGCTCTCGAAGCTTTCTTT.

This clonotype occurred once. The chain uses TRBV24-1 and TRBJ2-5; 8 bases fit TRBD1. The CDR3 covers 15 residues. V lost 7 bases, J lost 5 bases, and 11 bases stayed unmatched. The germline CDR1 and CDR2 sequences are KGHDR and SFDVKD. CDR3 sequence reads: CATSDGQGRAETQYF. CDR3 DNA sequence: TGTGCCACCAGCGACGGACAGGGTCGGGCGGAGACCCAGTACTTC.

This clonotype was detected many times. J is TRBJ1-1 and V is TRBV2, with 7 positions matching TRBD1. Germline CDR1 SNHLY, CDR2 FYNNEI. The CDR3 covers 10 residues. Trimming at V came to 6 bases and at J to 8 bases, leaving 0 bases not matched to a gene. Here the CDR3 reads CASRTGEAFF. CDR3 bases: TGTGCCAGCAGGACAGGGGAAGCTTTCTTT.

This rearrangement joins TRBV7-6 to TRBJ2-7; unclear D gene. This CDR3 region has 15 residues. CDR1 is SGHVS and CDR2 is FNYEAQ in the germline V gene. The V gene lost 5 bases and the J gene lost 3 bases, with 17 bases spanning the gap. In nucleotides, the CDR3 is TGTGCCAGCAGCCCAAATGGAGTCTGGATCTACGAGCAGTACTTC. Encoded protein: CASSPNGVWIYEQYF.

A few counts support this clonotype. This chain joins TRBV2 and TRBJ2-7; unclear D gene. Trimming shortened V by 6 bases and J by 5 bases, and 14 bases separated the two germline ends. The CDR3 spans 13 residues. CDR1 SNHLY and CDR2 FYNNEI come from the germline V gene. For the CDR3, the DNA is TGTGCCAGCAGGTTCCAGGTTGGGGACGAGCAGTACTTC. As protein: CASRFQVGDEQYF.

J is TRBJ2-7 and V is TRBV2; the D gene could be TRBD1 or TRBD2 (8 bases each). CDR1 is SNHLY and CDR2 is FYNNEI in the germline V gene. Trimming removed 3 bases at V and 6 bases at J, with 18 bases between. The CDR3 spans 15 residues. Written as DNA, the CDR3 is TGTGCCAGCAGTGATCCGACAGGGGCGGGAGGCGAGCAGTACTTC. It translates to CASSDPTGAGGEQYF.

This clonotype was counted many times. The CDR3 loop reads CATSRDRGWGTEAFF. The DNA for the CDR3 is TGTGCCACCAGCAGAGATCGGGGGTGGGGGACTGAAGCTTTCTTT. The chain couples TRBV15 to TRBJ1-1, with TRBD1 as a possible D gene (5 bases). This CDR3 comprises 15 residues. V was trimmed by 0 bases and J by 5 bases, leaving 13 bases between them. From germline, CDR1 is LNHNV and CDR2 YYDKDF (reference sequence).